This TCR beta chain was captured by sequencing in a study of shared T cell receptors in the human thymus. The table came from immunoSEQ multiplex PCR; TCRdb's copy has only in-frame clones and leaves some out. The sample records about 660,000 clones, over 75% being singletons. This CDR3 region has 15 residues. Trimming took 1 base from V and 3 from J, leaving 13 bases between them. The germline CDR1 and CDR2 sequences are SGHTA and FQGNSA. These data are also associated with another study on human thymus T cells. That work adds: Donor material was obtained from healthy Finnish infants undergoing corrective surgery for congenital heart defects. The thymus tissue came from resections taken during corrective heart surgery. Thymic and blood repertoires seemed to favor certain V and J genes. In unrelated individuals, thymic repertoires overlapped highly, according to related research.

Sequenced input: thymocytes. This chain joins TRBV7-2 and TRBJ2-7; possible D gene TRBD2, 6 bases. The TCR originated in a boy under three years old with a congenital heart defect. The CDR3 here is CASSLVPRTIYEQYF. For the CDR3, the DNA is TGTGCCAGCAGCTTAGTACCCCGGACTATCTACGAGCAGTACTTC.